The rows below give T cell receptor beta chains drawn from one sample of a study of blood T cell repertoires in COVID-19. Sequencing was performed with immunoSEQ multiplex PCR; in TCRdb, only in-frame clones are kept and a portion is missing. This table has 250,000 to 300,000 clones, 83% appearing once. Sequencing was done on a sample of peripheral blood. The origin of the receptors is a man in his sixties who had recovered from COVID-19. CDR3s include the opening cysteine and the closing phenylalanine or tryptophan. Fields, in order: V gene, D gene, clone size, J gene, CDR3 DNA, CDR3 protein. D genes are given only for firm matches. Part of the rows lack a size; the others show once, few, many or a class for expanded clones.

>TRBV7-2|TRBD1|few|TRBJ1-6
TGTGCCAGCAGCTTGGCCAGACAGGGAAGGGCCTCACCCCTCCACTTT
CASSLARQGRASPLHF
>TRBV3-1/TRBV3-2|TRBD2|NA|TRBJ2-7
TGTGCCAGCAGCCAAATTAGCGGGGGGGGCCGCGAGCAGTACTTC
CASSQISGGGREQYF
>TRBV5-5|TRBD1|NA|TRBJ2-7
TGTGCCAGCAGCCCATACCGGGACAGGGGGCACGAGCAGTACTTC
CASSPYRDRGHEQYF
>TRBV4-1|TRBD1|NA|TRBJ2-7
TGCGCCAGCAGCCAAGAGTTCAGGGGGCCCTACGAGCAGTACTTC
CASSQEFRGPYEQYF
>TRBV6-6|TRBD1|NA|TRBJ2-3
TGTGCCAGCAGTTATAGGGGACAGGGCCCAGATACGCAGTATTTT
CASSYRGQGPDTQYF
>TRBV27|TRBD2|NA|TRBJ2-3
TGTGCCAGCAGGCGACTAGCGGGGAACACAGATACGCAGTATTTT
CASRRLAGNTDTQYF
>TRBV28|NA|NA|TRBJ1-5
TGTGCCAGCGCAAACAGGTTGGTTGGCAATCAGCCCCAGCATTTT
CASANRLVGNQPQHF
>TRBV29-1|TRBD1|NA|TRBJ2-5
TGCAGCGTTCCAGGGGGCAGTTCCGGTGAGACCCAGTACTTC
CSVPGGSSGETQYF
>TRBV5-8|NA|NA|TRBJ2-7
TGTGCCAGCAGCTCGGGACTCCGCAGCTACGAGCAGTACTTC
CASSSGLRSYEQYF
>TRBV7-2|TRBD1|NA|TRBJ2-5
TGTGCCAGCAGCTTAGGTTCTGGGACAGGGTTGCAGACCCAGTACTTC
CASSLGSGTGLQTQYF
>TRBV29-1|NA|few|TRBJ1-1
TGCAGCGTTGAACCCCATAGTGGCACTGAAGCTTTCTTT
CSVEPHSGTEAFF
>TRBV27|NA|NA|TRBJ1-5
TGTGCCAGCAGGTTGAACAGGGACGGGGTCAATCAGCCCCAGCATTTT
CASRLNRDGVNQPQHF
>TRBV2|TRBD1|NA|TRBJ1-1
TGTGCCAGCAGCAAAGACAGGGGATGGACTGAAGCTTTCTTT
CASSKDRGWTEAFF
>TRBV5-1|NA|NA|TRBJ1-3
TGCGCCAGCAGCTTGGGATCAGATGGAAACACCATATATTTT
CASSLGSDGNTIYF
>TRBV7-2|TRBD2|NA|TRBJ2-1
TGTGCCAGCAGCTTAGATAGCGGGAGAAGCAATGAGCAGTTCTTC
CASSLDSGRSNEQFF
>TRBV6-6|NA|once|TRBJ2-4
TGTGCCAGCAGTTACTTCACAGGGAACATTCAGTACTTC
CASSYFTGNIQYF
>TRBV14|TRBD1|NA|TRBJ1-4
TGTGCCAGCAGCCAGCGCCAGGGGGTTGCAACTAATGAAAAACTGTTTTTT
CASSQRQGVATNEKLFF
>TRBV5-1|NA|NA|TRBJ1-3
TGCGCCAGCAGCCCGGGCCAGGGAGGCTCTGGAAACACCATATATTTT
CASSPGQGGSGNTIYF
>TRBV28|TRBD1|NA|TRBJ2-5
TGTGCCAGCAGTTCCACCGGGACAGGGAAAGAGACCCAGTACTTC
CASSSTGTGKETQYF
>TRBV15|NA|NA|TRBJ2-7
TGTGCCACCAGCAGAGACCGCGGCAGGGCGGATGAGCAGTACTTC
CATSRDRGRADEQYF
>TRBV7-6|NA|NA|TRBJ2-2
TGTGCCAGCAGCTCACAGACCCCCGGCGGGGAGCTGTTTTTT
CASSSQTPGGELFF
>TRBV2|TRBD1|NA|TRBJ2-7
TGTGCCAGCAGTGAAGCGGCAGGGGGCGCGTCCGAGCAGTACTTC
CASSEAAGGASEQYF
>TRBV4-1|NA|NA|TRBJ1-1
TGCGCCAGCAGCCTGGGGACATATATGAACACTGAAGCTTTCTTT
CASSLGTYMNTEAFF
>TRBV27|TRBD2|NA|TRBJ2-1
TGTGCCAGCAGAAAGCGGGGTACCTACAATGAGCAGTTCTTC
CASRKRGTYNEQFF
>TRBV18|NA|few|TRBJ1-2
TGTGCCAGCTCACAGGATCACGGAGATGGCTACACCTTC
CASSQDHGDGYTF
>TRBV5-4|TRBD2|NA|TRBJ2-6
TGTGCCAGCAGCTACCTACTAGCGGGAGTTTCCGGGGCCAACGTCCTGACTTTC
CASSYLLAGVSGANVLTF
>TRBV5-1|NA|NA|TRBJ2-3
TGCGCCAGCAGTTCGGGGGGCGCCGGAACAGATACGCAGTATTTT
CASSSGGAGTDTQYF
>TRBV11-2|TRBD1|NA|TRBJ1-1
TGTGCCAGCAGCTTAGGTGCAGGGGGCACCCTGAACACTGAAGCTTTCTTT
CASSLGAGGTLNTEAFF
>TRBV9|TRBD2|once|TRBJ2-2
TGTGCCAGCAGCGTAGCTGGGACTAGCGGAACCGGGGAGCTGTTTTTT
CASSVAGTSGTGELFF
>TRBV6-5|TRBD1|NA|TRBJ1-5
TGTGCCAGCAGGATGACAGGGACTAGCAATCAGCCCCAGCATTTT
CASRMTGTSNQPQHF
>TRBV11-1|TRBD2|NA|TRBJ2-3
TGTGCCAGCAGGCTAGCGGGGGCTGCAGATACGCAGTATTTT
CASRLAGAADTQYF
>TRBV3-1/TRBV3-2|TRBD1|NA|TRBJ2-1
TGTGCCAGCAGAGGGACAGGGGCTACCTACAATGAGCAGTTCTTC
CASRGTGATYNEQFF
>TRBV24-1|TRBD1|NA|TRBJ2-2
TGTGCCACCAGTGACCCCGGGACAGGGACCGGGGAGCTGTTTTTT
CATSDPGTGTGELFF
>TRBV5-1|NA|NA|TRBJ2-1
TGCGCCAGCAGCTTCATGGGGAGCTCCTACAATGAGCAGTTCTTC
CASSFMGSSYNEQFF
>TRBV5-1|NA|NA|TRBJ2-2
TGCGCCAGCAGCTTGGCGGGAGTAGGTACCGGGGAGCTGTTTTTT
CASSLAGVGTGELFF
>TRBV6-1|NA|NA|TRBJ2-7
TGTGCCAGCAGTGAAGGAGGACTGCCAAAGCAGTACTTC
CASSEGGLPKQYF
>TRBV19|NA|few|TRBJ1-1
TGTGCCAGTAGTATAGATCTTAGCACTGAAGCTTTCTTT
CASSIDLSTEAFF
>TRBV7-9|NA|NA|TRBJ1-4
TGTGCCAGCAGCTTCGGGAGGTCTAATGAAAAACTGTTTTTT
CASSFGRSNEKLFF
>TRBV7-6|NA|NA|TRBJ2-3
TGTGCCACCCAACCGACCGGGGGGCTAGTGGATACGCAGTATTTT
CATQPTGGLVDTQYF
>TRBV5-1|TRBD1|once|TRBJ1-3
TGCGCCAGCAGCTTACCCGGGACAGCGGGAAACACCATATATTTT
CASSLPGTAGNTIYF
>TRBV5-1|NA|NA|TRBJ2-2
TGCGCCAGCAGTAACCCGGGTAACACCGGGGAGCTGTTTTTT
CASSNPGNTGELFF
>TRBV5-4|NA|few|TRBJ2-7
TGTGCCAGCAGCTTAGACCCAAACGGGGAGCAGTACTTC
CASSLDPNGEQYF
>TRBV15|NA|NA|TRBJ2-5
TGTGCCACCAGCGAAACAACAGGGTTTGGGGAGACCCAGTACTTC
CATSETTGFGETQYF
>TRBV7-8|NA|NA|TRBJ1-5
TGTGCCAGCACCGTACGGGCGGGGGGGAGTAGCAATCAGCCCCAGCATTTT
CASTVRAGGSSNQPQHF
>TRBV6-1|TRBD1|NA|TRBJ1-1
TGTGCCAGCAGTGAACAGCAGGGGGCAACTGAAGCTTTCTTT
CASSEQQGATEAFF
>TRBV6-5|NA|NA|TRBJ2-3
TGTGCCAGCAGCCCAGCGGGCACAGATACGCAGTATTTT
CASSPAGTDTQYF
>TRBV6-5|TRBD1|NA|TRBJ1-1
TGTGCCAGCAGCCCACAGGGGCTAGACACTGAAGCTTTCTTT
CASSPQGLDTEAFF
>TRBV9|NA|NA|TRBJ1-6
TGTGCCAGCAGCCCAGCGGGGGCCTATAATTCACCCCTCCACTTT
CASSPAGAYNSPLHF
>TRBV19|TRBD1|NA|TRBJ2-7
TGTGCCAGTAGCCCGGGACAGCGGTACGAGCAGTACTTC
CASSPGQRYEQYF
>TRBV6-2/TRBV6-3|NA|NA|TRBJ1-1
TGTGCCAGCAGTCCCTCCCTCGGGGGACCGAACACTGAAGCTTTCTTT
CASSPSLGGPNTEAFF
>TRBV10-3|NA|NA|TRBJ1-2
TGTGCCATCAGTGAGACACCTAACTATGGCTACACCTTC
CAISETPNYGYTF
>TRBV12-1|NA|NA|TRBJ2-7
TGTGCCAGCAGCTTTTACGGACTAGCGGGATCAAAGTCCCACGAGCAGTACTTC
CASSFYGLAGSKSHEQYF
>TRBV12-2|NA|NA|TRBJ2-3
TGTGCAAGTCGCTTAGGAGGGCCTAGCGGAGGGGTCCGGGAGCAGTATTTT
CASRLGGPSGGVREQYF
>TRBV7-8|TRBD1|NA|TRBJ1-2
TGTGCCAGCAGCCGAGACGGGACAGCCCACTATGGCTACACCTTC
CASSRDGTAHYGYTF
>TRBV4-1|NA|NA|TRBJ1-4
TGCGCCAGCAGCCAAGACCCGACAGTAACTAATGAAAAACTGTTTTTT
CASSQDPTVTNEKLFF
>TRBV2|NA|NA|TRBJ1-6
TGTGCCAGCAGTGAAGGGGGGCGAAGGTATTTCTCACCCCTCCACTTT
CASSEGGRRYFSPLHF
>TRBV3-1/TRBV3-2|NA|NA|TRBJ1-2
TGTGCCAGCAGCCAAGGACGGCAGGCGCCCGGCTACACCTTC
CASSQGRQAPGYTF
>TRBV5-1|TRBD1|NA|TRBJ2-7
TGCGCCAGCAGCTTTGCACAGGGGCCCTCGTACGAGCAGTACTTC
CASSFAQGPSYEQYF